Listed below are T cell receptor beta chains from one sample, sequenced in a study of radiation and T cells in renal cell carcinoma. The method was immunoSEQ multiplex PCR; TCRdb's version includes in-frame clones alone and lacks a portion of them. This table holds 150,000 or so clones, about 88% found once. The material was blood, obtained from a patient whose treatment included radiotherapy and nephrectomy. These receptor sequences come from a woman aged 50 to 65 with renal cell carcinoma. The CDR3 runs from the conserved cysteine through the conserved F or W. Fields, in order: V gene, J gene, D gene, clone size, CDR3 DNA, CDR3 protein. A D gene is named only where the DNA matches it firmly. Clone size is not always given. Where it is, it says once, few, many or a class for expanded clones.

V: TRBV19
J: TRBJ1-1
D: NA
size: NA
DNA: TGTGCCAGTAGTAGGGGGACGGCTACTCCGGCTTTCTTT
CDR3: CASSRGTATPAFF

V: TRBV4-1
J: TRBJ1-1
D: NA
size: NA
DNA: TGCGCCAGCAGCCAAGTCATGACAGGTAAAGCTTTCTTT
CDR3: CASSQVMTGKAFF

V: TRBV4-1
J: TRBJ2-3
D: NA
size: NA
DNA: TGCGCCAGCAGCCCCGGCGGGGTAACTAGCAGACTCACAGATACGCAGTATTTT
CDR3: CASSPGGVTSRLTDTQYF

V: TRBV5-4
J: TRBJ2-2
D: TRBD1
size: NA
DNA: TGTGCCAGCAGCGACGACAGGGGGGATTCTGTCGGGGAGCTGTTTTTT
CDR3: CASSDDRGDSVGELFF

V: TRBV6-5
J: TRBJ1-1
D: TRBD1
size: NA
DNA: TGTGCCAGCAGTGTGACAGGGCGTTTGAGCACTGAAGCTTTCTTT
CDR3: CASSVTGRLSTEAFF

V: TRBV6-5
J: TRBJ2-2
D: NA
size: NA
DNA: TGTGCCAGCAGCTATAGGAGAGCGGGGGAGCTGTTTTTT
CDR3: CASSYRRAGELFF

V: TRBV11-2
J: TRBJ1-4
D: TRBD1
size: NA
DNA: TGTGCCAGCAGCTTTGGACAGGGTAGAGAAAAACTGTTTTTT
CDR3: CASSFGQGREKLFF

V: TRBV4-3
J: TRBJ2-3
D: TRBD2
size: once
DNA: TGCGCCAGCAGCCCGGGACTAGCGGCGACAGATACGCAGTATTTT
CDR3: CASSPGLAATDTQYF

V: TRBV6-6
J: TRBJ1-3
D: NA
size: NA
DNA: TGTGCCAGCAGTTACTCAGGACGCTCTGGAAACACCATATATTTT
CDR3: CASSYSGRSGNTIYF

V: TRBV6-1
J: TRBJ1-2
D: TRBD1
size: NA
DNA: TGTGCCAGCAGGGAGACAGGGTCCTATGGCTACACCTTC
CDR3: CASRETGSYGYTF

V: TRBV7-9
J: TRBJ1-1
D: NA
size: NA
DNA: TGTGCCAGCAGCCCGGGGACGGTCACTGAAGCTTTCTTT
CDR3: CASSPGTVTEAFF

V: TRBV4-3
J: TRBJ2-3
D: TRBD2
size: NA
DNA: TGCGCCAGCAGCAAATTAGCGGGGGGAGAAGATACGCAGTATTTT
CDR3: CASSKLAGGEDTQYF